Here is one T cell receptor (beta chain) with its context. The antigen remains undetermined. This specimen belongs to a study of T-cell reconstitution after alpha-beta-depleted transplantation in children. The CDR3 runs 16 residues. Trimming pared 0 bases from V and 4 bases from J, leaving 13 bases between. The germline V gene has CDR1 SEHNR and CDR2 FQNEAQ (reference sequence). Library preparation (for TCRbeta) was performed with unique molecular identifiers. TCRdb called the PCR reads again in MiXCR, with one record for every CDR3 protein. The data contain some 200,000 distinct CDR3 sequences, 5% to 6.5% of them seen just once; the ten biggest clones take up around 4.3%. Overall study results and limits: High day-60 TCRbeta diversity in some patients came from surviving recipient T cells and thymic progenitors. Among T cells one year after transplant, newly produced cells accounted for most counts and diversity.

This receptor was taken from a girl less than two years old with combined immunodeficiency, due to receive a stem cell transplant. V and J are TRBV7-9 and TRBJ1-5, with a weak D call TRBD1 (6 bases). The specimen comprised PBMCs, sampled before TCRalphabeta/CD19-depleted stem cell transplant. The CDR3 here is CASSLAGGGGNQPQHF. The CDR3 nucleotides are TGTGCCAGCAGCTTAGCTGGCGGGGGCGGGAATCAGCCCCAGCATTTT.